Below are 10 T cell receptor beta chains sequenced from a single sample in a study of blood T cell repertoires in COVID-19. Here immunoSEQ multiplex PCR was the method, and the copy in TCRdb shows in-frame clones only, minus some. This table has 200,000 to 250,000 clones, approximately 91% appearing once. The source material was peripheral blood. The receptor source for this set is a man aged 25-40 years with COVID-19, enrolled during active disease.

The chain joins TRBV7-2 to TRBJ1-3; D remains unclear. Germline CDR1 is SGHTA and CDR2 is FQGNSA. V was clipped by 0 bases and J by 2 bases, with 8 bases between them. The CDR3 is made up of 15 amino acids. CDR3 in DNA: TGTGCCAGCAGCTTAGCGCATGGGCCTGGAAACACCATATATTTT. It translates to CASSLAHGPGNTIYF.

CDR3 protein: CASGQGRKETQYF. CDR3 nucleotides: TGTGCCAGCGGTCAGGGGCGCAAAGAGACCCAGTACTTC. The chain joins TRBV6-4 to TRBJ2-5, with D possibly matching TRBD1 (6 bases). CDR1 is MRHNA, CDR2 SNTAGT, per germline. V shed 8 bases and J shed 3 bases, with 13 bases lying between them. The CDR3 covers 13 residues.

The chain links TRBV6-1 to TRBJ1-1; D unclear. Per the germline V gene, CDR1 is MNHNS and CDR2 is SASEGT. Deletions cut 3 bases from V and 0 bases from J, with 17 bases between. The CDR3 has 17 residues. CDR3 in DNA: TGTGCCAGCAGTGACCCTGACTTCTCCGCCATGAACACTGAAGCTTTCTTT. Its translation is CASSDPDFSAMNTEAFF.

The V call is TRBV12-5, the J call TRBJ2-7; D is possibly TRBD1 (5 bases). The V gene's germline CDR1 is LGHNT and CDR2 FRNRAP. The V end was cut by 3 bases, the J end by 3 bases, with 12 bases between. The CDR3 has 14 residues. The CDR3 bases are TGTGCTAGTGGTTTAGGGTTAGGGGTCTACGAGCAGTACTTC. This translates into CASGLGLGVYEQYF.

V is TRBV7-2 and J is TRBJ2-5; 12 bases map to TRBD2. This CDR3 spans 16 amino acids. V lost 5 bases, J lost 5 bases, and 9 bases stayed unmatched. Looked up from germline, CDR1 is SGHTA and CDR2 is FQGNSA. CDR3 sequence: CASSTGLAGTSETQYF. The CDR3 DNA sequence: TGTGCCAGCAGCACCGGACTAGCGGGGACTTCTGAGACCCAGTACTTC.

The genes are TRBV2 and TRBJ1-3; tentatively, D is TRBD1 (6 bases). The CDR3 contains 15 residues. With 7 bases removed from V and 1 base from J, the gap between germline ends came to 14 bases. The V gene's germline CDR1 is SNHLY and CDR2 FYNNEI. CDR3 nucleotides: TGTGCCAGCATGGCGACGAGGGGGTCTGGAAACACCATATATTTT. It specifies CASMATRGSGNTIYF.

The chain uses TRBV9 and TRBJ1-6, with TRBD1 matching 9 bases. CDR3 length: 17 residues. V gave up 4 bases and J gave up 9 bases; unmatched junction bases: 14. In germline, CDR1 is SGDLS, CDR2 YYNGEE. CDR3 DNA sequence: TGTGCCAGCAGCCCGACCCGCGTTGGGACAGGGCTTTCACCCCTCCACTTT. It is translated as CASSPTRVGTGLSPLHF.

The V and J genes are TRBV3-1 (or the pseudogene TRBV3-2) and TRBJ1-1; D possibly corresponds to TRBD1 (6 bases). This CDR3 is built from 14 residues. V gave up 4 bases and J gave up 4 bases, with 13 bases separating them. Germline V gene sequence: CDR1 LGHDT, CDR2 YNNKEL (reference sequence). DNA of the CDR3: TGTGCCAGCAGCCGGACCCAAGGGGGCACTGAAGCTTTCTTT. Protein sequence: CASSRTQGGTEAFF.

This chain joins TRBV27 and TRBJ2-7, with TRBD1 identical over 7 bases. This CDR3 has 15 residues. Looked up from germline, CDR1 is MNHEY and CDR2 is SMNVEV (reference sequence). Trimming removed 8 bases from V and 3 bases from J; junction bases left unmatched: 13. CDR3 nucleotides: TGTGCCAGCGCTAGGGACAGTTTGGGGGACTACGAGCAGTACTTC. This encodes CASARDSLGDYEQYF.

This clone was seen a single time. The chain employs TRBV11-1 and TRBJ1-6; D is uncertain. Between the trimmed V and J ends, which lost 5 bases and 7 bases, there was a span of 9 bases. The CDR3 is made up of 13 amino acids. Germline V CDR1 and CDR2: SGHAT, FQDESV (reference sequence). CDR3 in DNA: TGTGCCAGCAGCCAGACTAGGAATTCACCCCTCCACTTT. Translated, it gives CASSQTRNSPLHF.